This TCR beta chain was documented in a study of shared clonotypes between healthy human individuals. The protocol was immunoSEQ multiplex PCR, while the TCRdb copy is restricted to in-frame clones and leaves out a portion. The sample has 2 million to 3 million clones, 93% seen once. Study-level findings and limits: Clonotype sharing among donors, it was expected, would be affected by sequencing depth. Naive CD4 clonotypes overlapped across a handful of donors at around 4.8%.

A note on this clone: Its cognate antigen is unknown.

This CDR3 has 18 residues. Germline CDR1 and CDR2: SSHAT and FNYEAQ (reference sequence). Trimming left V 5 bases short and J 0 bases short, with 20 bases between. Sequenced sample: naive CD4+ T cells from PBMCs. As to subset: CD45RA+ positively selected. The receptor's source is a young man in good health. Some clones in this sample may be carry-over from other donors' samples. The chain uses TRBV7-7 and TRBJ2-1; D is unresolved. CDR3 residues: CASSPRSGYADSYNEQFF. The CDR3 region has the DNA TGTGCCAGCAGCCCCCGATCTGGGTATGCGGACTCCTACAATGAGCAGTTCTTC.